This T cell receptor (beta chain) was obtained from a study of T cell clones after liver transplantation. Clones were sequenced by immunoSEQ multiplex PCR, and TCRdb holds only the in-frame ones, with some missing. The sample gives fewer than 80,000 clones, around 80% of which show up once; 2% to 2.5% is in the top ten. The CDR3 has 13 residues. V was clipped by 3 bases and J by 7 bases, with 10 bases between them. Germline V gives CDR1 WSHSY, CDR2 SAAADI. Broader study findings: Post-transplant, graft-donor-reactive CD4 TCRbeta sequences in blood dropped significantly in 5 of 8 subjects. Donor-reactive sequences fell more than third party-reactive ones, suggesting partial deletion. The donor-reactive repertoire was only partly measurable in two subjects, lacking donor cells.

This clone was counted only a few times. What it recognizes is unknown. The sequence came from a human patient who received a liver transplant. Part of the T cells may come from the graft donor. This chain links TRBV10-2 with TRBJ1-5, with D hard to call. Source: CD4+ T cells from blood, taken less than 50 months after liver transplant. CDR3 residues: CASSDPVGQPQHF. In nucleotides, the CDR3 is TGCGCCAGCAGTGACCCAGTCGGGCAGCCCCAGCATTTT.